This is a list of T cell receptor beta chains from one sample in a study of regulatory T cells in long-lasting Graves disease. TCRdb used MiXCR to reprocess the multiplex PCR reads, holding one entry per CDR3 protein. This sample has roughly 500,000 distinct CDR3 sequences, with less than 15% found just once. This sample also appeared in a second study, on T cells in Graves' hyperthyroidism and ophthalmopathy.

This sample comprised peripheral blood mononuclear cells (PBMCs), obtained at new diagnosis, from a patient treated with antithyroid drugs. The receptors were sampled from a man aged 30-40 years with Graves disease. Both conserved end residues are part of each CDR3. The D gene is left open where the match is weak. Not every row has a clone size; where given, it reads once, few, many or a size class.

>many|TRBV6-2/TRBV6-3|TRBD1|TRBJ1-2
CASSQTGEAYGYTF
TGTGCCAGCAGTCAAACAGGGGAGGCATATGGCTACACCTTC
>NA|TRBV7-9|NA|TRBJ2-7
CASSHPSAYEQYF
TGTGCCAGCAGCCACCCGTCCGCCTACGAGCAGTACTTC
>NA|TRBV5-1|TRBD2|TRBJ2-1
CASSLLSGRALDEQFF
TGCGCCAGCAGCTTGCTCAGCGGGAGGGCCCTCGATGAGCAGTTCTTC
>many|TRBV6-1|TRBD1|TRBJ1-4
CASRRTGGLEKLFF
TGTGCCAGCAGGAGGACAGGGGGTCTCGAAAAACTGTTTTTT
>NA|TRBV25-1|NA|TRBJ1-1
CASSATVFMNTEAFF
TGTGCCAGCAGTGCGACAGTTTTCATGAACACTGAAGCTTTCTTT
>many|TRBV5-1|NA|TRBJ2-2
CASSLEYTGELFF
TGTGCCAGCAGCTTAGAGTACACCGGGGAGCTGTTTTTT
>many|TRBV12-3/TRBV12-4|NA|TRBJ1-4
CASSRDAPEKLFF
TGTGCCAGCAGCCGGGACGCCCCGGAAAAACTGTTTTTT
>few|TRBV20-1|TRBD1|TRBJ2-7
CSASHGTGSSYEQYF
TGCAGTGCTTCCCACGGGACAGGGAGCTCCTACGAGCAGTACTTC
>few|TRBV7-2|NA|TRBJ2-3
CASSFNRGGTSPDTQYF
TGTGCCAGCAGCTTTAATAGGGGCGGGACCTCCCCGGATACGCAGTATTTT
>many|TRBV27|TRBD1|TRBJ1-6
CASSSGTGGGPLHF
TGTGCCAGCAGTTCAGGGACAGGGGGGGGACCCCTCCACTTT
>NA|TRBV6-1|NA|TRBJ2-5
CAVGAKGTQYF
TGTGCCGTCGGGGCGAAGGGGACCCAGTACTTC
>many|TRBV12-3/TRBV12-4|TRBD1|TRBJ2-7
CASSRDRSTYEQYF
TGTGCCAGCAGTCGGGACAGGAGCACCTACGAGCAGTACTTC
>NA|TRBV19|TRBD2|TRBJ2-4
CASSGLAGGGAKNIQYF
TGTGCCAGCTCGGGACTAGCGGGAGGAGGGGCCAAAAACATTCAGTACTTC
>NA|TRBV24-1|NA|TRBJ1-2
CATSDLRATGYTF
TGTGCCACCAGTGATTTGAGGGCGACTGGCTACACCTTC
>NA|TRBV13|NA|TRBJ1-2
CASSLVRGFGGYTF
TGTGCCAGCAGCTTAGTCAGGGGATTTGGTGGCTACACCTTC
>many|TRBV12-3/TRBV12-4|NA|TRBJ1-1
CASTLILNTEAFF
TGTGCCAGCACCCTGATTCTAAACACTGAAGCTTTCTTT
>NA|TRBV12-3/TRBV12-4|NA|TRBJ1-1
CASSLLGAGTEAFF
TGTGCCAGCAGTTTATTAGGGGCGGGCACTGAAGCTTTCTTT
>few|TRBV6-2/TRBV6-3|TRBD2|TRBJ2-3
CASSPRLPTTSVFSTDTQYF
TGTGCCAGCAGTCCACGACTACCTACCACTAGCGTCTTTAGCACAGATACGCAGTATTTT
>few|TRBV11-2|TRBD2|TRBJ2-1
CASSLEPRGDEQFF
TGTGCCAGCAGCTTGGAACCTCGGGGGGATGAGCAGTTCTTC
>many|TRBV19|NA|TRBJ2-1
CASSLSPWVGNEQFF
TGTGCCAGTAGTCTCTCTCCGTGGGTGGGCAATGAGCAGTTCTTC
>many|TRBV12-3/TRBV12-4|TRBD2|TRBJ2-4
CASSLGGSVVQYF
TGTGCCAGCAGTTTAGGCGGGAGTGTCGTTCAGTACTTC
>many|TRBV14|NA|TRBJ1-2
CASSQGGTYGYTF
TGTGCCAGCAGCCAAGGCGGAACCTATGGCTACACCTTC
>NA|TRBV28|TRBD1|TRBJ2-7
CASRDLGTGGRDEQYF
TGTGCCAGCAGGGACTTAGGGACAGGGGGCCGGGACGAGCAGTACTTC
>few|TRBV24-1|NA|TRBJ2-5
CATSDLGPPGETQYF
TGTGCCACCAGTGATTTGGGACCTCCGGGAGAGACCCAGTACTTC
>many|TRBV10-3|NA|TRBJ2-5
CATRPVGGETQYF
TGTGCCACCCGGCCGGTTGGGGGAGAGACCCAGTACTTC
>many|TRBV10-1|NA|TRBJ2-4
CATQPDIQYF
TGCGCCACCCAGCCCGACATTCAGTACTTC
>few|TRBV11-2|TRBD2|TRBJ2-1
CASSPASGENEQFF
TGTGCCAGCAGCCCGGCTAGCGGGGAGAATGAGCAGTTCTTC
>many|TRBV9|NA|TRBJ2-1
CASSVVGAIDSYNEQFF
TGTGCCAGCAGCGTAGTTGGAGCGATCGACTCCTACAATGAGCAGTTCTTC
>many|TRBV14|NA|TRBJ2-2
CASSPSRGVYTGELFF
TGTGCCAGCAGCCCATCGAGAGGCGTCTACACCGGGGAGCTGTTTTTT